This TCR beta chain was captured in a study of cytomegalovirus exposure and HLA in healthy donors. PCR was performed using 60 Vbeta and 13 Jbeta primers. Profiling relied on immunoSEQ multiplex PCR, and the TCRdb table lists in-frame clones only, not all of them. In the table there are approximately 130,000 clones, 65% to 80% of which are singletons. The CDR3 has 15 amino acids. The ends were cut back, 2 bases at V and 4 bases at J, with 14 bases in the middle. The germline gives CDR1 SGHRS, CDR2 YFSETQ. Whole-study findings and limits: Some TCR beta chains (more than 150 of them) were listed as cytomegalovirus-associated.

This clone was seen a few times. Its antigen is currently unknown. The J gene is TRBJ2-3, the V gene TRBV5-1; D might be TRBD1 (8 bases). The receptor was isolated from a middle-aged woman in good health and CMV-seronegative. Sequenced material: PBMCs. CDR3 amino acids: CASSLQGGGSDTQYF. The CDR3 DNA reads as TGCGCCAGCAGCTTACAGGGGGGGGGATCAGATACGCAGTATTTT.